These 25 T cell receptor beta chains came from one sample sequenced in a study of T-cell memory formation after mild COVID-19. TCRdb analysed the 5' RACE reads with MiXCR anew, one entry per CDR3 protein. The sample has over 150,000 distinct CDR3 sequences, about an eighth seen once. Sequenced: PBMCs or a T cell subset sorted from them (not recorded which). Receptor source: a man between 18 and 35 years old who had mild COVID-19 (a few samples of this study predate the infection). Cell type and time point are not known.

This clonotype came up a few times. The chain carries TRBV6-1 and TRBJ1-2; weak D call: TRBD1 (5 bases). V was shortened by 2 bases and J by 8 bases, with 12 bases between the two germline ends. The V gene's germline CDR1 is MNHNS and CDR2 SASEGT. CDR3 length equals 13 residues. This CDR3 is CASSETGIRGYTF. The CDR3 DNA follows: TGTGCCAGCAGTGAAACAGGAATTCGGGGCTACACCTTC.

The table lists this clonotype with many counts. The chain recombines TRBV9 with TRBJ2-3; D is ambiguous. The V and J ends lost 0 bases and 6 bases respectively, with 5 bases between them. The CDR3 contains 12 residues. Germline V gene sequence: CDR1 SGDLS, CDR2 YYNGEE. CDR3: CASSVGLDTQYF. The CDR3 DNA sequence: TGTGCCAGCAGCGTAGGTTTGGATACGCAGTATTTT.

This clonotype was observed a few times. The gene calls are TRBV4-2 and TRBJ2-2, with 8 positions matching TRBD2. The CDR3 is 19 residues long. Looked up from germline, CDR1 is LGHNA and CDR2 is YNFKEQ. The ends lost 1 base at V and 0 bases at J; junction bases unmatched: 10. CDR3 loop: CASSQGGGRGDPNTGELFF. In DNA, the CDR3 is TGTGCCAGCAGCCAAGGCGGGGGGCGGGGGGACCCGAACACCGGGGAGCTGTTTTTT.

The chain joins TRBV20-1 to TRBJ1-1; D possibly corresponds to TRBD1 (6 bases). Germline CDR1 and CDR2: DFQATT and SNEGSKA (reference sequence). The V gene lost 0 bases and the J gene lost 0 bases, with 11 bases spanning the gap. CDR3 length equals 15 residues. The CDR3 nucleotides read TGCAGTGCTAGAGATGGACAGACTCTGAACACTGAAGCTTTCTTT. This gives the protein CSARDGQTLNTEAFF.

The rearrangement joins TRBV7-2 to TRBJ1-5; D unresolved. Between the trimmed V and J ends, which lost 3 bases and 5 bases, there was a span of 8 bases. This CDR3 is 13 amino acids long. Germline CDR1 and CDR2: SGHTA and FQGNSA. The CDR3 loop is CASSLREDQPQHF. The DNA for the CDR3 is TGTGCCAGCAGCTTGAGGGAGGATCAGCCCCAGCATTTT.

The gene calls are TRBV5-1 and TRBJ2-1, with 10 bases matching TRBD2. The CDR3 has 16 amino acids. Trimming took 3 bases from V and 4 from J; bases not matched to a gene: 7. Germline lookup yields CDR1 SGHRS and CDR2 YFSETQ. The CDR3 loop is CASSYLLAGIYNEQFF. CDR3 sequence (DNA): TGCGCCAGCAGCTACTTACTAGCGGGGATTTACAATGAGCAGTTCTTC.

This clonotype has just a few counts. The chain employs TRBV12-3 or TRBV12-4 and TRBJ2-2; TRBD2 aligns across 10 bases. CDR3 length equals 15 residues. V shed 6 bases, J shed 4 bases, and the junction held 5 bases outside the gene matches. CDR3 in DNA: TGTGCCAGCAGCTTTAGCGGGGGGAGCACCGGGGAGCTGTTTTTT. Translating gives CASSFSGGSTGELFF.

This rearrangement joins TRBV5-1 to TRBJ2-7; TRBD1 matches 10 bases. This CDR3 is built from 14 residues. V lost 5 bases, J lost 5 bases, and 7 bases stayed unmatched. Looked up from germline, CDR1 is SGHRS and CDR2 is YFSETQ. CDR3 nucleotide sequence: TGCGCCAGCAGTCGGGACAGGGGTAGGGACGAGCAGTACTTC. Translation gives CASSRDRGRDEQYF.

This clonotype has only a few counts. The chain recombines TRBV20-1 with TRBJ2-6, with TRBD2 matching over 7 bases. Trimming removed 3 bases from V and 1 base from J; junction bases left unmatched: 6. CDR1 is DFQATT, CDR2 SNEGSKA, per germline (reference sequence). This CDR3 has 16 residues. CDR3 nucleotide sequence: TGCAGTGCTAGTTACGGGGGGACTTCTGGGGCCAACGTCCTGACTTTC. Translated: CSASYGGTSGANVLTF.

The sample holds a few counts of this clonotype. This chain's CDR3 is CASSPDRGGAGELFF. The CDR3 region has the DNA TGTGCCAGCAGTCCTGACAGGGGAGGCGCCGGGGAGCTGTTTTTT. The chain employs TRBV12-3 or TRBV12-4 and TRBJ2-2, with 8 bases that match TRBD1. V lost 5 bases and J lost 6; bases outside the gene matches: 8. The CDR3 has 15 amino acids.

The chain links TRBV5-1 to TRBJ2-3; D gene uncertain. CDR3 size: 14 residues. Deletions cut 0 bases from V and 6 bases from J, with 11 bases between. In germline, CDR1 is SGHRS, CDR2 YFSETQ. The CDR3 coding sequence is TGCGCCAGCAGCTTGGTCCCAGGTCAGGATACGCAGTATTTT. It yields the protein CASSLVPGQDTQYF.

There are a few counts of this clonotype. The J gene is TRBJ1-6, the V gene TRBV20-1; 7 nucleotides align to TRBD1. The CDR3 runs 14 residues. Per the germline V gene, CDR1 is DFQATT and CDR2 is SNEGSKA (reference sequence). V lost 6 bases, J lost 7 bases, and 9 bases stayed unmatched. In nucleotides, the CDR3 is TGCAGTGCGACAACAGGGGTGGGAAATTCACCCCTCCACTTT. Its translation: CSATTGVGNSPLHF.

This clonotype showed up just a few times. The chain couples TRBV4-1 to TRBJ2-5; D is tentatively TRBD1 or TRBD2 (6 bases each). CDR1 and CDR2 (germline): MGHRA, YSYEKL. The CDR3 is 15 residues long. Trimming took off 1 base at V and 4 bases at J, with 13 bases between the two ends. CDR3 DNA sequence: TGCGCCAGCAGCCAAGGCGGGACATCCGGAGAGACCCAGTACTTC. It translates to CASSQGGTSGETQYF.

The chain couples TRBV7-2 to TRBJ2-4; 9 bases are shared with TRBD1. Germline CDR1 is SGHTA and CDR2 is FQGNSA. Trimming took 1 base from V and 6 from J; bases not matched to a gene: 10. This CDR3 region has 17 residues. The DNA of the CDR3 is TGTGCCAGCAGCTTAGACTTCGGTAACAGGGGGCTAAACATTCAGTACTTC. Translated: CASSLDFGNRGLNIQYF.

This clonotype was detected only a few times. The rearrangement joins TRBV18 to TRBJ1-6; D is ambiguous. The CDR3 has 16 amino acids. V was pared by 2 bases and J by 10 bases, with 18 bases between. The germline gives CDR1 KGHSH, CDR2 LQKENI. CDR3 protein: CASSPEVLGARSPLHF. CDR3 in DNA: TGTGCCAGCTCACCAGAGGTGCTAGGTGCAAGGTCACCCCTCCACTTT.

This clonotype has more than one count but fewer than ten. This rearrangement joins TRBV5-6 to TRBJ1-6, with D perhaps matching TRBD1 (5 bases). This CDR3 has 14 residues. Looked up from germline, CDR1 is SGHDT and CDR2 is YYEEEE. Trimming cost V 6 bases and J 5 bases, with 12 bases left between them. The CDR3 DNA sequence: TGTGCCAGCAATGGGGGACCAAATAATTCACCCCTCCACTTT. Amino acids: CASNGGPNNSPLHF.

The J gene is TRBJ1-1, the V gene TRBV2; TRBD1 is a possible D gene (6 bases). The CDR3 is 12 residues long. Germline values: CDR1 SNHLY, CDR2 FYNNEI. CDR3 sequence reads: CQSAGGRTKAFF. The CDR3 coding sequence is TGTCAGAGCGCGGGGGGCAGAACTAAAGCTTTCTTT.

This chain links TRBV6-1 with TRBJ2-1, with D tentatively TRBD1 (5 bases). Per the germline V gene, CDR1 is MNHNS and CDR2 is SASEGT. V was trimmed by 6 bases and J by 5 bases, leaving 11 bases between them. This CDR3 region has 13 residues. CDR3 sequence reads: CASSRLRDNEQFF. CDR3 bases: TGTGCCAGCAGCCGCCTCAGGGACAATGAGCAGTTCTTC.

The V and J genes are TRBV5-1 and TRBJ1-3, with no clear D. The length of the CDR3 is 14 residues. The V gene lost 4 bases and the J gene lost 0 bases, with 8 bases spanning the gap. The germline CDR1 and CDR2 sequences are SGHRS and YFSETQ. The CDR3 sequence is CASSPTSSGNTIYF. The CDR3 region has the DNA TGCGCCAGCAGCCCCACAAGCTCTGGAAACACCATATATTTT.

The chain recombines TRBV7-2 with TRBJ1-2, with D tentatively TRBD1 (5 bases). The germline V gene encodes CDR1 SGHTA and CDR2 FQGNSA. CDR3 size: 16 residues. V lost 1 base and J lost 6, with 18 bases in between. The CDR3 DNA follows: TGTGCCAGCAGCTTAGGGGTCGTAGGGGAACGGAATGGCTACACCTTC. Its translation is CASSLGVVGERNGYTF. Supplemented by reference TRBV7-2 and TRBJ1-2, the full variable domain reads GAGVSQSPSNKVTEKGKDVELRCDPISGHTALYWYRQSLGQGLEFLIYFQGNSAPDKSGLPSDRFSAERTGGSVSTLTIQRTQQEDSAVYLCASSLGVVGERNGYTFGSGTRLTVV.

In this sample, this clonotype turned up a few times. This rearrangement joins TRBV7-3 to TRBJ2-5; D might be TRBD1 (5 bases). The CDR3 length is 16 residues. Germline V gene lookup returns CDR1 SGHTA and CDR2 FQGTGA. Trimming removed 5 bases at V and 2 bases at J, with 18 bases between. DNA for the CDR3: TGTGCCAGCAGCCCGGCGGCTAGGGGTTCACAAGAGACCCAGTACTTC. This gives the protein CASSPAARGSQETQYF. The variable domain in full, with the rest retrieved from reference TRBV7-3 and TRBJ2-5, is GAGVSQTPSNKVTEKGKYVELRCDPISGHTALYWYRQSLGQGPEFLIYFQGTGAADDSGLPNDRFFAVRPEGSVSTLKIQRTERGDSAVYLCASSPAARGSQETQYFGPGTRLLVL.

This clonotype has more than one count but fewer than ten. The chain uses TRBV30 and TRBJ2-4; the D is unclear. CDR3 length: 12 amino acids. Germline CDR1 reads GTSNPN; CDR2 reads SVGIG (reference sequence). V lost 5 bases to trimming and J lost 7 bases, with 12 bases between them. The CDR3: CAWGQDQNIQYF. In DNA form, the CDR3 reads TGTGCCTGGGGTCAGGACCAGAACATTCAGTACTTC.

The rearrangement links TRBV7-2 to TRBJ2-7; D uncertain. CDR3 size: 14 residues. V lost 1 base and J 3 bases, leaving 10 bases between the germline ends. Germline lookup yields CDR1 SGHTA and CDR2 FQGNSA. The CDR3 region is CASSLEAQIYEQYF. The CDR3 DNA sequence: TGTGCCAGCAGCTTAGAAGCCCAGATCTACGAGCAGTACTTC. The whole variable domain, remainder taken from reference TRBV7-2 and TRBJ2-7, is GAGVSQSPSNKVTEKGKDVELRCDPISGHTALYWYRQSLGQGLEFLIYFQGNSAPDKSGLPSDRFSAERTGGSVSTLTIQRTQQEDSAVYLCASSLEAQIYEQYFGPGTRLTVT.

This clonotype occurred a few times. V gene TRBV3-1 combines with J gene TRBJ2-2; 7 nucleotides align to TRBD1. Germline CDR1 LGHDT, CDR2 YNNKEL (reference sequence). There are 15 residues in the CDR3. V shed 5 bases, J shed 7 bases, and the junction held 10 bases outside the gene matches. CDR3 nucleotides: TGTGCCAGCAGCTATGGGGACAGAGGGAGCGGGGAGCTGTTTTTT. Protein product: CASSYGDRGSGELFF. The full variable domain, rest sourced from reference TRBV3-1 and TRBJ2-2, is DTAVSQTPKYLVTQMGNDKSIKCEQNLGHDTMYWYKQDSKKFLKIMFSYNNKELIINETVPNRFSPKSPDKAHLNLHINSLELGDSAVYFCASSYGDRGSGELFFGEGSRLTVL.

The chain combines TRBV4-1 with TRBJ1-5, with 9 nucleotides matching TRBD1. Germline CDR1 MGHRA, CDR2 YSYEKL. V was clipped by 0 bases and J by 4 bases; unmatched bases: 1. This CDR3 is 15 amino acids long. The CDR3 here is CASSQDGTGNQPQHF. The CDR3, as DNA: TGCGCCAGCAGCCAAGATGGGACAGGGAATCAGCCCCAGCATTTT.